Below are 31 T cell receptor beta chains sequenced from a single sample in a study of cytomegalovirus exposure and HLA in healthy donors. The PCR made use of 60 Vbeta and 13 Jbeta primers. Data came from immunoSEQ multiplex PCR; TCRdb stores just in-frame clones and leaves some out. The sample carries more than 85,000 clones, approximately 77% recorded once. The material sequenced was PBMCs. Receptors were obtained from a male donor in good health and CMV-seropositive.

V is TRBV7-8 and J is TRBJ1-5, with D possibly matching TRBD1 (5 bases). Germline CDR1 and CDR2: SGHVS and FQNEAQ. The CDR3 totals 18 residues. The germline V and J ends were trimmed by 5 bases and 9 bases, with 29 bases remaining between them. In nucleotides, the CDR3 is TGTGCCAGCAGCCCCTTTTTTTCTGGGGCACGGACAATGTGGCCCCAGCATTTT. Its translation: CASSPFFSGARTMWPQHF.

The chain uses TRBV6-6 and TRBJ1-1; 7 bases are shared with TRBD1. Germline V gives CDR1 MNHNY, CDR2 SVGAGI (reference sequence). V shed 4 bases and J 6 bases; nucleotides not matched to a gene: 14. The CDR3 is 16 amino acids. This CDR3 reads CASSLEGAPRGAEAFF. The CDR3 DNA is TGTGCCAGCAGTTTGGAGGGGGCGCCCAGGGGTGCTGAAGCTTTCTTT.

This clone was recorded many times. The CDR3 loop reads CASSLGVYEAFF. The CDR3 bases are TGTGCCAGCAGCTTGGGAGTCTATGAAGCTTTCTTT. The chain uses TRBV5-6 and TRBJ1-1; no firm D call. The germline V gene has CDR1 SGHDT and CDR2 YYEEEE. The CDR3 is 12 amino acids. V dropped 0 bases and J dropped 7 bases, with 7 bases sitting between them. Full variable domain (outside the CDR3, taken from reference TRBV5-6 and TRBJ1-1): DAGVTQSPTHLIKTRGQQVTLRCSPKSGHDTVSWYQQALGQGPQFIFQYYEEEERQRGNFPDRFSGHQFPNYSSELNVNALLLGDSALYLCASSLGVYEAFFGQGTRLTVV.

This chain connects TRBV29-1 to TRBJ2-1, with D possibly TRBD1 on 5 matching bases. CDR1 is SQVTM and CDR2 is ANQGSEA in the germline V gene. The CDR3 sequence is 17 residues long. Trimming stripped 6 bases from V and 4 bases from J, with 25 bases between. The CDR3 protein is CSVMTRQAQGRYNEQFF. The CDR3 DNA follows: TGCAGCGTGATGACCCGGCAGGCCCAGGGTCGATACAATGAGCAGTTCTTC.

The chain uses TRBV5-4 and TRBJ2-5; 7 bases are a match to TRBD1. V shed 4 bases and J 5 bases; nucleotides not matched to a gene: 5. In germline, CDR1 is SGHNT, CDR2 YYREEE (reference sequence). This CDR3 contains 13 residues. CDR3 amino acids: CASSGDRAETQYF. In nucleotides, the CDR3 is TGTGCCAGCAGCGGTGACAGGGCTGAGACCCAGTACTTC.

The chain uses TRBV28 and TRBJ2-7; perhaps TRBD1 as D (6 bases). V was cut by 6 bases and J by 3 bases, with 12 bases left in between. Germline CDR1 is MDHEN and CDR2 is SYDVKM. There are 13 residues in the CDR3. CDR3 in DNA: TGTGCCAGCAGCGGACAGTATCTCTACGAGCAGTACTTC. Its translation is CASSGQYLYEQYF.

The chain combines TRBV7-2 with TRBJ1-2, with D maybe TRBD1 (5 bases). The ends were cut back, 5 bases at V and 2 bases at J, with 12 bases in the middle. Looked up from germline, CDR1 is SGHTA and CDR2 is FQGNSA. The CDR3 length is 14 residues. DNA for the CDR3: TGTGCCAGCAGCGAAGGGGTGAGAAACTATGGCTACACCTTC. It is translated as CASSEGVRNYGYTF.

This rearrangement joins TRBV6-6 to TRBJ1-2; weak D call: TRBD1 (6 bases). V dropped 7 bases and J dropped 7 bases, with 16 bases sitting between them. The CDR3 runs to 13 residues. CDR1 is MNHNY and CDR2 is SVGAGI in the germline V gene (reference sequence). CDR3 amino acids: CASTQQGSSGYTF. The CDR3 nucleotides are TGTGCCAGCACCCAACAGGGCTCCTCTGGCTACACCTTC.

CDR3 protein: CASSPSRGGQETQYF. CDR3 bases: TGCGCCAGCAGCCCCTCGCGGGGCGGTCAAGAGACCCAGTACTTC. The rearrangement joins TRBV5-1 to TRBJ2-5, with TRBD2 as a possible D gene (6 bases). Germline V gene sequence: CDR1 SGHRS, CDR2 YFSETQ. V dropped 4 bases and J dropped 2 bases, with 15 bases sitting between them. This CDR3 comprises 15 residues.

A single count supports this clone. The chain is built from TRBV15 and TRBJ2-5, with TRBD1 matching 7 bases. V shed 3 bases and J 4 bases; nucleotides not matched to a gene: 2. Germline lookup yields CDR1 LNHNV and CDR2 YYDKDF (reference sequence). This CDR3 contains 13 residues. DNA for the CDR3: TGTGCCACCAGCAGGAACAGGGGAGAGACCCAGTACTTC. As protein: CATSRNRGETQYF.

This chain connects TRBV5-4 to TRBJ2-7; 9 bases line up with TRBD2. The germline CDR1 and CDR2 sequences are SGHNT and YYREEE (reference sequence). The trim removed 2 bases at V and 2 bases at J, leaving 8 bases unmatched. This CDR3 contains 16 residues. The DNA of the CDR3 is TGTGCCAGCAGCTTCGGCGGGGGGGCCTCCACCTACGAGCAGTACTTC. Translation gives CASSFGGGASTYEQYF.

This clone was observed a few times. V usage is TRBV2 and J usage is TRBJ2-1; D ambiguous. Germline V CDR1 and CDR2: SNHLY, FYNNEI. V dropped 7 bases and J dropped 3 bases, with 19 bases sitting between them. The CDR3 has 16 residues. The chain's CDR3 is CASNPLTEIVYNEQFF. The CDR3 nucleotides are TGTGCCAGCAACCCTCTGACTGAGATCGTCTACAATGAGCAGTTCTTC.

The chain employs TRBV6-6 and TRBJ2-2; a weak D match, TRBD1 (5 bases). Trimming pared 5 bases from V and 2 bases from J, leaving 12 bases between. The CDR3 consists of 15 residues. CDR1 and CDR2 (germline): MNHNY, SVGAGI (reference sequence). CDR3 residues: CASSPLRDNTGELFF. CDR3 bases: TGTGCCAGCAGTCCGCTCAGGGATAACACCGGGGAGCTGTTTTTT.

The genes are TRBV5-6 and TRBJ1-1; possibly TRBD1 for D (5 bases). Germline V CDR1 and CDR2: SGHDT, YYEEEE. V was clipped by 6 bases and J by 4 bases, with 16 bases between them. The CDR3 length is 14 residues. CDR3 protein: CASTLPGYSTEAFF. CDR3 coding DNA: TGTGCCAGCACCCTCCCAGGGTATTCCACTGAAGCTTTCTTT.

The chain has TRBV7-2 and TRBJ2-5, with D possibly being TRBD1 (5 bases). CDR1 and CDR2 (germline): SGHTA, FQGNSA. Deletions cut 5 bases from V and 7 bases from J, with 14 bases between. This CDR3 is built from 13 residues. In DNA, the CDR3 is TGTGCCAGCAGCCCGCCTAGGGGCGGGACCCAGTACTTC. It yields the protein CASSPPRGGTQYF.

The chain links TRBV5-4 to TRBJ1-2; TRBD1 aligns across 10 bases. This CDR3 has 15 amino acids. V shed 5 bases and J 8 bases; nucleotides not matched to a gene: 12. Germline values: CDR1 SGHNT, CDR2 YYREEE (reference sequence). As DNA, the CDR3 is TGTGCCAGCAGGGCGGGGACAGGGGTGCTTTTGGGCTACACCTTC. Translating gives CASRAGTGVLLGYTF.

This chain connects TRBV7-6 to TRBJ2-5; the D is unclear. Germline CDR1 reads SGHVS; CDR2 reads FNYEAQ. The ends were cut back, 4 bases at V and 0 bases at J, with 12 bases in the middle. The CDR3 runs 15 residues. The CDR3 DNA follows: TGTGCCAGCAGCTCCCTCGATGGCTACCAAGAGACCCAGTACTTC. This translates into CASSSLDGYQETQYF.

V is TRBV7-2 and J is TRBJ2-3; 8 bases are a match to TRBD2. The germline V gene has CDR1 SGHTA and CDR2 FQGNSA. CDR3 size: 16 residues. V lost 5 bases and J lost 5; bases outside the gene matches: 12. CDR3 residues: CASSPDRGGMGDTQYF. As DNA, the CDR3 is TGTGCCAGCAGCCCTGACCGGGGGGGCATGGGAGATACGCAGTATTTT. The full variable domain, in which reference TRBV7-2 and TRBJ2-3 provide the parts outside the CDR3, is GAGVSQSPSNKVTEKGKDVELRCDPISGHTALYWYRQSLGQGLEFLIYFQGNSAPDKSGLPSDRFSAERTGGSVSTLTIQRTQQEDSAVYLCASSPDRGGMGDTQYFGPGTRLTVL.

The chain links TRBV19 to TRBJ2-5; TRBD2 matches at 8 bases. The germline CDR1 and CDR2 sequences are LNHDA and SQIVND (reference sequence). The CDR3 is 14 amino acids. Germline trimming cut 1 base from V and 4 bases from J; bases unmatched to any gene: 2. The CDR3 protein is CASSIGSGVETQYF. Written as DNA, the CDR3 is TGTGCCAGTAGTATAGGTAGCGGGGTAGAGACCCAGTACTTC.

The chain is built from TRBV7-8 and TRBJ1-2; D might be TRBD1 (6 bases). The CDR3 length is 14 residues. V lost 2 bases and J lost 4, with 11 bases in between. The germline V gene has CDR1 SGHVS and CDR2 FQNEAQ. CDR3 coding DNA: TGTGCCAGCAGCTTAACCACAGGGAGCTATGGCTACACCTTC. Its translation: CASSLTTGSYGYTF.

The rearrangement uses TRBV28 and TRBJ2-1; 8 bases match TRBD2. V gave up 5 bases and J gave up 3 bases; unmatched junction bases: 12. The CDR3 length is 17 residues. The germline CDR1 and CDR2 sequences are MDHEN and SYDVKM. The CDR3 spells CASSIPRGAGVYNEQFF. The CDR3 DNA reads as TGTGCCAGCAGTATCCCTAGGGGAGCGGGGGTCTACAATGAGCAGTTCTTC.

The chain recombines TRBV7-9 with TRBJ2-7; 8 bases fit TRBD1. The CDR3 runs to 14 residues. The germline CDR1 and CDR2 sequences are SEHNR and FQNEAQ (reference sequence). The V and J ends lost 2 bases and 7 bases, in that order; junction bases with no gene match: 7. The CDR3 reads CASSLQGASGEQYF. CDR3 bases: TGTGCCAGCAGCTTACAGGGGGCCTCTGGGGAGCAGTACTTC.

This sequence joins TRBV18 and TRBJ2-7; TRBD1 matches at 8 bases. After removal of 3 bases from V and 3 bases from J, the junction contained 1 base not matched to a gene. The CDR3 consists of 13 residues. Germline V gives CDR1 KGHSH, CDR2 LQKENI. CDR3 region: CASSPDRDYEQYF. For the CDR3, the DNA is TGTGCCAGCTCACCGGACAGGGACTACGAGCAGTACTTC.

V and J are TRBV4-1 and TRBJ2-7, with D hard to call. The CDR3 is made up of 15 amino acids. Trimming took off 0 bases at V and 3 bases at J, with 12 bases between the two ends. Germline values: CDR1 MGHRA, CDR2 YSYEKL. CDR3 in DNA: TGCGCCAGCAGCCAAGATTGGTACAGAGACTACGAGCAGTACTTC. As protein: CASSQDWYRDYEQYF.

This chain connects TRBV7-2 to TRBJ2-3; 7 positions agree with TRBD1. The CDR3 has 14 residues. Germline values: CDR1 SGHTA, CDR2 FQGNSA. V shed 1 base and J 14 bases; nucleotides not matched to a gene: 12. The CDR3 here is CASSLGTGPIQGYF. DNA of the CDR3: TGTGCCAGCAGCTTAGGGACAGGACCAATCCAGGGGTATTTT.

This clone was seen a handful of times. The rearrangement joins TRBV6-6 to TRBJ1-4, with 9 bases matching TRBD1. J was trimmed by 7 bases and V by 5 bases; bases with no gene match: 2. This CDR3 has 13 residues. The germline gives CDR1 MNHNY, CDR2 SVGAGI (reference sequence). The CDR3 nucleotides are TGTGCCAGCAGTCAGGGACAGGGTGAAAAACTGTTTTTT. Its protein product is CASSQGQGEKLFF.

This chain uses TRBV10-3 with TRBJ2-3; TRBD2 matches 11 bases. With V trimmed by 2 bases and J by 2 bases, 9 bases remained unmatched. The germline CDR1 and CDR2 sequences are ENHRY and SYGVKD. The CDR3 is 18 amino acids. DNA for the CDR3: TGTGCCATCAGTGAGACCCTGACTAGCGGGGCCGACACAGATACGCAGTATTTT. Translation gives CAISETLTSGADTDTQYF.

J is TRBJ1-2 and V is TRBV28; no reliable D call. Germline CDR1 reads MDHEN; CDR2 reads SYDVKM. V was cut by 3 bases and J by 7 bases, with 9 bases left in between. The CDR3 has 12 residues. This CDR3 reads CASSFRFGGYTF. The CDR3 DNA reads TGTGCCAGCAGTTTTAGATTCGGTGGCTACACCTTC.

The chain joins TRBV6-1 to TRBJ2-2; D call uncertain. Looked up from germline, CDR1 is MNHNS and CDR2 is SASEGT. The CDR3 contains 13 residues. The V gene lost 8 bases and the J gene lost 4 bases, with 11 bases spanning the gap. The CDR3 sequence is CASRPSGTGELFF. CDR3 in DNA: TGTGCCAGCCGCCCCTCGGGCACCGGGGAGCTGTTTTTT.

The chain carries TRBV2 and TRBJ2-7; TRBD1 agrees at 9 bases. V shed 6 bases, J shed 4 bases, and the junction held 7 bases outside the gene matches. The CDR3 is 14 amino acids. CDR1 and CDR2 from the germline V gene are SNHLY and FYNNEI. In DNA form, the CDR3 reads TGTGCCAGCAGGAAGGACAGGGGTATTTACGAGCAGTACTTC. Translating gives CASRKDRGIYEQYF.

The chain recombines TRBV25-1 with TRBJ1-5; D is perhaps TRBD1 (6 bases). V shed 5 bases and J shed 7 bases, with 18 bases lying between them. Germline V gene sequence: CDR1 MGHDK, CDR2 SYGVNS. The CDR3 is made up of 15 amino acids. CDR3 in amino acids: CASSQDAGVGQPQHF. The DNA of the CDR3 is TGTGCCAGCAGTCAAGATGCAGGGGTCGGCCAGCCCCAGCATTTT.